The entry below gives a single T cell receptor beta chain sequence along with its context. The ends lost 5 bases at V and 0 bases at J; junction bases unmatched: 2. Germline V gene sequence: CDR1 SGHVS, CDR2 FNYEAQ. The CDR3 contains 14 residues. This sample stems from a study of blood T cell repertoires in COVID-19. Study-level background: Specimens from acute and convalescent COVID-19 originated in the United States, Italy and Spain. The analysed material was cDNA or gDNA that came from T cells, B-cell-depleted T cells, or PBMCs.

Under the authors' procedure: Amplification of reference gene primers provided the estimated nucleated cell counts. Clones were read by immunoSEQ multiplex PCR, and TCRdb kept only the in-frame ones, dropping some. The V and J calls and clone size come from that table; D and trimming were worked out from the DNA. Among more than 95,000 clones listed, roughly 90% were seen once. The sequence derives from a man aged 45 to 65 with acute or convalescent COVID-19. The rearrangement links TRBV7-6 to TRBJ1-1, with TRBD1 matching 8 bases. Specimen: peripheral blood. The CDR3: CASSPGQVNTEAFF. The CDR3 bases are TGTGCCAGCAGCCCGGGACAGGTGAACACTGAAGCTTTCTTT.